This is a list of T cell receptor beta chains from one sample in a study of cytomegalovirus exposure and HLA in healthy donors. The data were produced by immunoSEQ multiplex PCR, yet TCRdb's version contains in-frame clones alone and is incomplete. The data hold some 110,000 clones, with roughly 70% observed a single time. The specimen was PBMCs. The source is a male donor in good health and CMV-seropositive. Both conserved end residues are part of each CDR3. Each record gives: D gene, clone size, J gene, V gene, CDR3 length, CDR3 protein, CDR3 DNA. The D gene is left open where the match is weak. Only some rows state a clone size, as once, few, many or a class for expanded clones.

>.|few|TRBJ1-2|TRBV28|12
CASSTQAPGYTF
TGTGCCAGCAGTACACAGGCGCCGGGCTACACCTTC
>TRBD1|.|TRBJ2-1|TRBV6-1|13
CASSETGVNEQFF
TGTGCCAGCAGTGAGACAGGGGTGAATGAGCAGTTCTTC
>.|.|TRBJ1-1|TRBV5-4|15
CASSYNRMMNTEAFF
TGTGCCAGCAGCTACAACAGGATGATGAACACTGAAGCTTTCTTT
>.|.|TRBJ2-5|TRBV6-5|12
CASSFRGETQYF
TGTGCCAGCAGTTTCAGAGGGGAGACCCAGTACTTC
>.|.|TRBJ1-1|TRBV29-1|9
CSVTGEAFF
TGCAGCGTCACAGGTGAAGCTTTCTTT
>TRBD1|.|TRBJ2-3|TRBV7-3|16
CASSSDGGTGPFTQYF
TGTGCCAGCAGCTCCGATGGTGGGACAGGGCCGTTTACGCAGTATTTT
>.|.|TRBJ2-2|TRBV5-1|14
CASSLDRATGELFF
TGCGCCAGCAGCTTGGACAGGGCCACCGGGGAGCTGTTTTTT
>TRBD2|.|TRBJ2-1|TRBV6-1|13
CASRPSGWMLAFF
TGTGCCAGCAGACCTAGCGGGTGGATGTTGGCGTTCTTC
>TRBD1|few|TRBJ2-7|TRBV30|12
CAGKDRGRGQYF
TGTGCCGGAAAAGACAGGGGGCGCGGGCAGTACTTC
>TRBD1|.|TRBJ1-1|TRBV14|17
CASSHIGQGVMGAEAFF
TGTGCCAGCAGCCACATAGGACAGGGCGTAATGGGGGCTGAAGCTTTCTTT
>TRBD1|.|TRBJ2-3|TRBV10-2|14
CASGDRGAPDTQYF
TGCGCCAGCGGGGACAGGGGCGCGCCGGATACGCAGTATTTT
>.|.|TRBJ2-5|TRBV4-2|15
CASRSSGGGPETQYF
TGTGCCAGCAGGTCAAGCGGCGGGGGCCCAGAGACCCAGTACTTC
>.|.|TRBJ1-4|TRBV2|15
CASSEQGQANEKLFF
TGTGCCAGCAGTGAACAGGGGCAGGCTAATGAAAAACTGTTTTTT
>.|.|TRBJ1-2|TRBV27|14
CASGKWTANYGYTF
TGTGCCAGCGGTAAATGGACAGCTAACTATGGCTACACCTTC
>TRBD2|.|TRBJ2-3|TRBV7-9|17
CASSSGGGGASTDTQYF
TGTGCCAGCAGCTCGGGAGGGGGGGGTGCTAGCACAGATACGCAGTATTTT
>TRBD1|.|TRBJ1-4|TRBV29-1|13
CSVADRENGKLFF
TGCAGCGTTGCGGACAGGGAGAATGGAAAACTGTTTTTT
>.|.|TRBJ1-5|TRBV19|18
CASSIRSYISYSNQPQHF
TGTGCCAGTAGTATTAGGAGCTACATATCTTATAGCAATCAGCCCCAGCATTTT
>.|.|TRBJ1-1|TRBV7-3|13
CASSSTTDTEAFF
TGTGCCAGCAGCTCAACCACGGACACTGAAGCTTTCTTT
>.|.|TRBJ2-7|TRBV5-1|14
CASSLVSRAYEQYF
TGCGCCAGCAGCTTGGTTTCCAGGGCCTACGAGCAGTACTTC
>TRBD2|.|TRBJ2-1|TRBV5-1|14
CASRLTSGSAEQFF
TGCGCCAGCAGGTTGACTAGCGGGAGCGCTGAGCAGTTCTTC